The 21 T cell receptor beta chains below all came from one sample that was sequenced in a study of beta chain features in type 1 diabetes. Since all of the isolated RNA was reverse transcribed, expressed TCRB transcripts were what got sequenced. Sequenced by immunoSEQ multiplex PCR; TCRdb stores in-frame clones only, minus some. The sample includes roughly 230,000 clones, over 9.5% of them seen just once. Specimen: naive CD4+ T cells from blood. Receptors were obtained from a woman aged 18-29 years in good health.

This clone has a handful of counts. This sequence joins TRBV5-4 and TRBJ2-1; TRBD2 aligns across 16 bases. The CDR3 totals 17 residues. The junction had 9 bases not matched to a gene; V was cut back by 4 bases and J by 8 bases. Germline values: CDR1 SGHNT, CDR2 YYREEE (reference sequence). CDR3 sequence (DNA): TGTGCCAGCAGCCCGGGACTAGCGGGAGGGAGTACCGATGAGCAGTTCTTC. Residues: CASSPGLAGGSTDEQFF.

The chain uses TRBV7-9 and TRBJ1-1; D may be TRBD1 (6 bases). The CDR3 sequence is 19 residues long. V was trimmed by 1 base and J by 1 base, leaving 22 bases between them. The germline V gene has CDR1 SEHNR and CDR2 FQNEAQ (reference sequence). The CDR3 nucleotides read TGTGCCAGCAGCTTAGACTCCGCTAAAGGGGGTTGGGAGAACACTGAAGCTTTCTTT. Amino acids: CASSLDSAKGGWENTEAFF.

The CDR3 spells CASSYPDFSSAYGYTF. CDR3 DNA: TGTGCCAGCAGTTACCCGGACTTCTCCAGCGCCTATGGCTACACCTTC. J is TRBJ1-2 and V is TRBV6-6; no firm D call. The V end lost 2 bases, the J end lost 4 bases, and 17 bases lay between the germline ends. CDR1 MNHNY and CDR2 SVGAGI come from the germline V gene (reference sequence). This CDR3 region has 16 residues.

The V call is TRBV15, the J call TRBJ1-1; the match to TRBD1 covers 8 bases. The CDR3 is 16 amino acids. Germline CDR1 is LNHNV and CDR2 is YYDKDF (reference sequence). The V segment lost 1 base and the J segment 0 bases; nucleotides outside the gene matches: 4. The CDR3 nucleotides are TGTGCCACCAGCAGAGTCGGGACAGGTCTGAACACTGAAGCTTTCTTT. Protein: CATSRVGTGLNTEAFF.

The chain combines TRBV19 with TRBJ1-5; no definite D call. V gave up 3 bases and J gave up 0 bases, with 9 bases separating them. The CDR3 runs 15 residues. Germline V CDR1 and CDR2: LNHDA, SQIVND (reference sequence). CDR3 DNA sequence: TGTGCCAGTAGTATGGAGGTCTTTAGCAATCAGCCCCAGCATTTT. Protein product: CASSMEVFSNQPQHF.

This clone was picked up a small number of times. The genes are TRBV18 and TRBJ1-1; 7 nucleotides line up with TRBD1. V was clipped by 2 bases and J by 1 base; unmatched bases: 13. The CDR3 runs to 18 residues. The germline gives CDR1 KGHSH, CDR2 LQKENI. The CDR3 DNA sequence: TGTGCCAGCTCACCAAAAAGGAACAGGGGTGGGCCGAACACTGAAGCTTTCTTT. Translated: CASSPKRNRGGPNTEAFF.

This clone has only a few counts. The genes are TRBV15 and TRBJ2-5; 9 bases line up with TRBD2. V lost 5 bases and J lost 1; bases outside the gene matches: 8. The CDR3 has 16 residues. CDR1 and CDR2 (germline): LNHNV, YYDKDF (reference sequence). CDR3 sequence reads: CATSRGSSGAQETQYF. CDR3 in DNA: TGTGCCACCAGCCGTGGCTCTAGCGGGGCCCAAGAGACCCAGTACTTC. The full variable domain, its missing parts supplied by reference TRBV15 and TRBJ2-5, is DAMVIQNPRYQVTQFGKPVTLSCSQTLNHNVMYWYQQKSSQAPKLLFHYYDKDFNNEADTPDNFQSRRPNTSFCFLDIRSPGLGDTAMYLCATSRGSSGAQETQYFGPGTRLLVL.

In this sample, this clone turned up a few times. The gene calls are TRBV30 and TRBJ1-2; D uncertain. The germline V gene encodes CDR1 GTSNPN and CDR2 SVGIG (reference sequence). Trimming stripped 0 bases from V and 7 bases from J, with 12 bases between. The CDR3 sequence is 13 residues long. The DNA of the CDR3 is TGTGCCTGGAGTGTGAACAGCGCGGGTGGCTACACCTTC. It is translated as CAWSVNSAGGYTF.

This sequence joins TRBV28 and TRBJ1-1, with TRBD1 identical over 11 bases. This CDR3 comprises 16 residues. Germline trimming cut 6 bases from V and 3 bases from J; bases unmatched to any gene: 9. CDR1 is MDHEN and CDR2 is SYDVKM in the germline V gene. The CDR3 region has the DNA TGTGCCAGCAGGTCTCGGGACAGGGGGTGGTACACTGAAGCTTTCTTT. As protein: CASRSRDRGWYTEAFF.

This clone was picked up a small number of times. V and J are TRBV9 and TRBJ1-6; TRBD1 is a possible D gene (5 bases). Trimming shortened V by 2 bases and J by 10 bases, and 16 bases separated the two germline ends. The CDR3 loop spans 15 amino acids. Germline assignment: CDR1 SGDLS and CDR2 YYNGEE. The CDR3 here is CASSVMGGSESPLHF. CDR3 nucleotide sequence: TGTGCCAGCAGCGTTATGGGGGGATCGGAATCACCCCTCCACTTT.

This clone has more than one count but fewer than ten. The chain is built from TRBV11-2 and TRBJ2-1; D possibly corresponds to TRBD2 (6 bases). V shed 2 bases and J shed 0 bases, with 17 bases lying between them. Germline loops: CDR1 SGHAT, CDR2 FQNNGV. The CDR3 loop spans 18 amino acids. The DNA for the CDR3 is TGTGCCAGCAGCTTAAGCGGGCTAGGCCACAGCTCCTACAATGAGCAGTTCTTC. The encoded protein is CASSLSGLGHSSYNEQFF.

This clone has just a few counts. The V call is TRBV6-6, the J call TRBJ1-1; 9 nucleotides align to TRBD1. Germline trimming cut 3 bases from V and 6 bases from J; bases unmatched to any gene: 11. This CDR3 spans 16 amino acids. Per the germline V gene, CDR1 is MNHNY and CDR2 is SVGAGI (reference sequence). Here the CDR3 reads CASSYRDRVSFAEAFF. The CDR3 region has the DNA TGTGCCAGCAGTTATAGGGACAGGGTGTCTTTCGCTGAAGCTTTCTTT.

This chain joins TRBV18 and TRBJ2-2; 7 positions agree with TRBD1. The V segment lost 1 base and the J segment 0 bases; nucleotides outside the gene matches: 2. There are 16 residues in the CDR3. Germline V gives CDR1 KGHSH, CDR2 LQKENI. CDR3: CASSPQGAANTGELFF. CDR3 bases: TGTGCCAGCTCACCACAGGGGGCGGCGAACACCGGGGAGCTGTTTTTT. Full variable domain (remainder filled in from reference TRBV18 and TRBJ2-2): NAGVMQNPRHLVRRRGQEARLRCSPMKGHSHVYWYRQLPEEGLKFMVYLQKENIIDESGMPKERFSAEFPKEGPSILRIQQVVRGDSAAYFCASSPQGAANTGELFFGEGSRLTVL.

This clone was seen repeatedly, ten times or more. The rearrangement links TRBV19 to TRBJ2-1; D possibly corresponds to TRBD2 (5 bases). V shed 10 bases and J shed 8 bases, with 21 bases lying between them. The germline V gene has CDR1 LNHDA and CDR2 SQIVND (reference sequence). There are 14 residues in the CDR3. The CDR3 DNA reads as TGTGCCACCTCGTTGCTAGCTCCTGACGATGAGCAGTTCTTC. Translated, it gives CATSLLAPDDEQFF.

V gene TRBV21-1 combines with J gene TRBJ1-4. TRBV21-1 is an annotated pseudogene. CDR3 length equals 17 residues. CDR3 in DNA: TGTGCCAGCAGCAAAAGTGCGGTCGGGGTTCCTAATGAAAAACTGTTTTTT. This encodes CASSKSAVGVPNEKLFF.

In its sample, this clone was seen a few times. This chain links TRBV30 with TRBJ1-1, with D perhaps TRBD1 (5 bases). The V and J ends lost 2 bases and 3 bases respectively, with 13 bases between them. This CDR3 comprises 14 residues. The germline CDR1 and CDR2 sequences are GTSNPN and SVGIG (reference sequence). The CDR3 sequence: CAWSPGGRYTEAFF. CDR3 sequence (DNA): TGTGCCTGGAGTCCCGGGGGGAGATACACTGAAGCTTTCTTT.

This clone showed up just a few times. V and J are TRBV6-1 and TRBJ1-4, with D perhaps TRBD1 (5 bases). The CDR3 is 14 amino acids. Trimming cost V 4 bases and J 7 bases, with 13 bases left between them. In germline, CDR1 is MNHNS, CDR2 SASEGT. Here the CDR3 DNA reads TGTGCCAGCAGTGGCGGGGCAGGGTTTGAAAAACTGTTTTTT. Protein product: CASSGGAGFEKLFF.

The CDR3 spells CASSPGLAREQYF. Written as DNA, the CDR3 is TGTGCCAGCAGTCCGGGACTAGCGCGCGAGCAGTACTTC. The chain links TRBV6-5 to TRBJ2-7, with 10 positions matching TRBD2. CDR3 length: 13 amino acids. Germline assignment: CDR1 MNHEY and CDR2 SVGAGI. The ends lost 5 bases at V and 6 bases at J; junction bases unmatched: 4.

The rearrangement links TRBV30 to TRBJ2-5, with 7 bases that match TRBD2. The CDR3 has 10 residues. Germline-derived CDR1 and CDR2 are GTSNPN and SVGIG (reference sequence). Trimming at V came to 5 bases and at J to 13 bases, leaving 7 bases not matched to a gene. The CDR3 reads CAWGEGPRYF. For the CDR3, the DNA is TGTGCCTGGGGGGAGGGCCCGCGGTACTTC. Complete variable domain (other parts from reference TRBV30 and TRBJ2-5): SQTIHQWPATLVQPVGSPLSLECTVEGTSNPNLYWYRQAAGRGLQLLFYSVGIGQISSEVPQNLSASRPQDRQFILSSKKLLLSDSGFYLCAWGEGPRYFGPGTRLLVL.

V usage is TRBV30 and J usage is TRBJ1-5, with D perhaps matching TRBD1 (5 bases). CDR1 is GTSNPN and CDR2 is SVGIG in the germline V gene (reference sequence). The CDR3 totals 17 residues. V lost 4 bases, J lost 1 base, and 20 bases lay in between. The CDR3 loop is CAWNRRGGEGSNQPQHF. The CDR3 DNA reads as TGTGCCTGGAACAGGAGGGGAGGGGAAGGGAGCAATCAGCCCCAGCATTTT.

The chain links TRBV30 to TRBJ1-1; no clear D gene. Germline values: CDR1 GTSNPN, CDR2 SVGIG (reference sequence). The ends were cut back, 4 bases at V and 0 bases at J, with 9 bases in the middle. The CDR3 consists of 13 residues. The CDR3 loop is CAWILELNTEAFF. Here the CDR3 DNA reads TGTGCCTGGATATTAGAACTGAACACTGAAGCTTTCTTT.